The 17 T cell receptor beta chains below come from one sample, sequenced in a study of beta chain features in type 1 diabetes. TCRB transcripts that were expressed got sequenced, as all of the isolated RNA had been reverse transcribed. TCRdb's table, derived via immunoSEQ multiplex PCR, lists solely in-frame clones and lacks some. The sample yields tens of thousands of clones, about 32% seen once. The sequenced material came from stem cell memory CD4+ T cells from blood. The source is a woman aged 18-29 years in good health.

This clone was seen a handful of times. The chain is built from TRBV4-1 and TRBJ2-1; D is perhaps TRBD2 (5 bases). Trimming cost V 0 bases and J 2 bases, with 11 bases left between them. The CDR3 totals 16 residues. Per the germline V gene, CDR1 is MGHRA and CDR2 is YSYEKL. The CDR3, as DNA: TGCGCCAGCAGCCAAGAGTGGGAGACAACCTACAATGAGCAGTTCTTC. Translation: CASSQEWETTYNEQFF.

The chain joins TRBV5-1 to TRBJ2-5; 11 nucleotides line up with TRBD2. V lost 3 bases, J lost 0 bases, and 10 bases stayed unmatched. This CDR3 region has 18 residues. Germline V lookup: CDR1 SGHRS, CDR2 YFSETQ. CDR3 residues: CASSSGLAARPYQETQYF. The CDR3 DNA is TGCGCCAGCAGCTCGGGACTAGCGGCTCGTCCCTACCAAGAGACCCAGTACTTC.

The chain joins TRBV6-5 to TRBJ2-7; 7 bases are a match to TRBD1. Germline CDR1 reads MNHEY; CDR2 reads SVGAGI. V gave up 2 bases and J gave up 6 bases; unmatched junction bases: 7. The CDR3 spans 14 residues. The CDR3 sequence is CASSYRGRVGEQYF. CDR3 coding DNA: TGTGCCAGCAGTTACAGGGGGCGAGTGGGCGAGCAGTACTTC.

CDR3 sequence reads: CASSLGSGWGNEQFF. The CDR3 nucleotides are TGTGCCAGCAGCTTGGGTAGCGGGTGGGGCAATGAGCAGTTCTTC. This chain connects TRBV5-4 to TRBJ2-1; 7 positions match TRBD2. The junction had 6 bases not matched to a gene; V was cut back by 0 bases and J by 6 bases. Looked up from germline, CDR1 is SGHNT and CDR2 is YYREEE (reference sequence). The CDR3 sequence is 15 residues long.

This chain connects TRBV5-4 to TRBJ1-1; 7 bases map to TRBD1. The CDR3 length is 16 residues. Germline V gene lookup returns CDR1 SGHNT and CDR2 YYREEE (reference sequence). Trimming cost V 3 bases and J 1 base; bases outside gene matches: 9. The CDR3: CASSSWTGWGNTEAFF. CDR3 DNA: TGTGCCAGCAGCTCCTGGACAGGCTGGGGGAACACTGAAGCTTTCTTT.

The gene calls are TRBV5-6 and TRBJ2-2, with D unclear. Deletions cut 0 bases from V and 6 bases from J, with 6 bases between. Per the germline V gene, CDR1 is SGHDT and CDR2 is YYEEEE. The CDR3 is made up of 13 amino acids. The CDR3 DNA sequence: TGTGCCAGCAGCTTGGCTCCCCCCGGGGAGCTGTTTTTT. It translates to CASSLAPPGELFF.

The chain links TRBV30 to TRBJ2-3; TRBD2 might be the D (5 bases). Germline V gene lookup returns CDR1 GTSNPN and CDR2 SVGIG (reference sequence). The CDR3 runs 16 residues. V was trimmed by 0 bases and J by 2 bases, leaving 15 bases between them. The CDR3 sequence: CAWSVLPSLFTDTQYF. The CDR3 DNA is TGTGCCTGGAGTGTACTCCCTAGCCTTTTCACAGATACGCAGTATTTT.

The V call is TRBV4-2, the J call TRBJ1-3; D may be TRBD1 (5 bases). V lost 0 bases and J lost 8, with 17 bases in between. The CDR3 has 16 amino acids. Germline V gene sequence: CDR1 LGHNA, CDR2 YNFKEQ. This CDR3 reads CASSQDVFGGMDTIYF. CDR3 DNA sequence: TGTGCCAGCAGCCAAGATGTCTTTGGGGGGATGGACACCATATATTTT.

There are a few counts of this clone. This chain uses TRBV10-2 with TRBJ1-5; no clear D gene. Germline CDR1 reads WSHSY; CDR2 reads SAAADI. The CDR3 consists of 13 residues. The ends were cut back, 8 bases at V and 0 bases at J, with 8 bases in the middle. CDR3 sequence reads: CASSSLSNQPQHF. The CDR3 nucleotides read TGCGCCAGCTCGTCACTTAGCAATCAGCCCCAGCATTTT.

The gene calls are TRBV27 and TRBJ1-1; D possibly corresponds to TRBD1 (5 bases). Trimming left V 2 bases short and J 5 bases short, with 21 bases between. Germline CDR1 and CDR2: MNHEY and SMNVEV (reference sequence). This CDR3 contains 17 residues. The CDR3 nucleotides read TGTGCCAGCAGTTTAAAATCCCTCCAGGGTCTACGGACTGAAGCTTTCTTT. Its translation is CASSLKSLQGLRTEAFF.

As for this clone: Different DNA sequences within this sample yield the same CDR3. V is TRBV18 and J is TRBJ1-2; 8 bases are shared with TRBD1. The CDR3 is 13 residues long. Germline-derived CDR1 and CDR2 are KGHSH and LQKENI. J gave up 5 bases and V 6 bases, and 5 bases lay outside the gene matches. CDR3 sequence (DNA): TGTGCCAGCTCCCCGGACAGGGATTATGGCTACACCTTC. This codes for CASSPDRDYGYTF.

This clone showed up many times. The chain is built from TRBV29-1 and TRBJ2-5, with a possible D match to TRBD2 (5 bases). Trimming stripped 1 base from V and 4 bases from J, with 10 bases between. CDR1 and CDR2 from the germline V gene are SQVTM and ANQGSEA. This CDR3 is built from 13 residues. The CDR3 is CSVEGLTRETQYF. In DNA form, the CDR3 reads TGCAGCGTTGAAGGACTAACCCGAGAGACCCAGTACTTC.

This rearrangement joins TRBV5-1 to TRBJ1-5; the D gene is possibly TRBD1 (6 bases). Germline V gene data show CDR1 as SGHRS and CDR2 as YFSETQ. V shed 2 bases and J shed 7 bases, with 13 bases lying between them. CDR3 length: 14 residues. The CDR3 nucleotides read TGCGCCAGCAGCTTTACAGGGTTAGACCAGCCCCAGCATTTT. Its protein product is CASSFTGLDQPQHF. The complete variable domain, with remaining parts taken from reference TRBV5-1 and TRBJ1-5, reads KAGVTQTPRYLIKTRGQQVTLSCSPISGHRSVSWYQQTPGQGLQFLFEYFSETQRNKGNFPGRFSGRQFSNSRSEMNVSTLELGDSALYLCASSFTGLDQPQHFGDGTRLSIL.

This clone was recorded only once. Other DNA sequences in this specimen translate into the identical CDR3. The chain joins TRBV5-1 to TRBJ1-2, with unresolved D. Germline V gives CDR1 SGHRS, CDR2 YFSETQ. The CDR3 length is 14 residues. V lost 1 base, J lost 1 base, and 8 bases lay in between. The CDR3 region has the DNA TGCGCCAGCAGCTTGAGTAGAGTTAACTATGGCTACACCTTC. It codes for CASSLSRVNYGYTF. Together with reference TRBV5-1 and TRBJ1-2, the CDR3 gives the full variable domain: KAGVTQTPRYLIKTRGQQVTLSCSPISGHRSVSWYQQTPGQGLQFLFEYFSETQRNKGNFPGRFSGRQFSNSRSEMNVSTLELGDSALYLCASSLSRVNYGYTFGSGTRLTVV.

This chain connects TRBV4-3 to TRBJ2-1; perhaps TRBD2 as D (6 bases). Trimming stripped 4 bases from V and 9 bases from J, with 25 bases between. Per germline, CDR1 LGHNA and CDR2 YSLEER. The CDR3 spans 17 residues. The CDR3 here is CASSRQNSGGVRGEQFF. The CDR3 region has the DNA TGCGCCAGCAGCCGCCAAAACAGCGGCGGGGTTAGGGGTGAGCAGTTCTTC.

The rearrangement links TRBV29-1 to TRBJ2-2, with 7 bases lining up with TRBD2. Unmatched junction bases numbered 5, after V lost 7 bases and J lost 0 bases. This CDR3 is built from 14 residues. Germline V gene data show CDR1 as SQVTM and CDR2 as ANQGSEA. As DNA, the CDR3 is TGCAGCGCTGGGACTACCTCGAACACCGGGGAGCTGTTTTTT. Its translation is CSAGTTSNTGELFF.

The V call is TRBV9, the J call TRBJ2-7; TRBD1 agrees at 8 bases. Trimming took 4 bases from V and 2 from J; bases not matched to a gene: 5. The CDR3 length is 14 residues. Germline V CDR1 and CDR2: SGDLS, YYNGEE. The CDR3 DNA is TGTGCCAGCAGCCCACCCAGGGGGCCCTACGAGCAGTACTTC. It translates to CASSPPRGPYEQYF.